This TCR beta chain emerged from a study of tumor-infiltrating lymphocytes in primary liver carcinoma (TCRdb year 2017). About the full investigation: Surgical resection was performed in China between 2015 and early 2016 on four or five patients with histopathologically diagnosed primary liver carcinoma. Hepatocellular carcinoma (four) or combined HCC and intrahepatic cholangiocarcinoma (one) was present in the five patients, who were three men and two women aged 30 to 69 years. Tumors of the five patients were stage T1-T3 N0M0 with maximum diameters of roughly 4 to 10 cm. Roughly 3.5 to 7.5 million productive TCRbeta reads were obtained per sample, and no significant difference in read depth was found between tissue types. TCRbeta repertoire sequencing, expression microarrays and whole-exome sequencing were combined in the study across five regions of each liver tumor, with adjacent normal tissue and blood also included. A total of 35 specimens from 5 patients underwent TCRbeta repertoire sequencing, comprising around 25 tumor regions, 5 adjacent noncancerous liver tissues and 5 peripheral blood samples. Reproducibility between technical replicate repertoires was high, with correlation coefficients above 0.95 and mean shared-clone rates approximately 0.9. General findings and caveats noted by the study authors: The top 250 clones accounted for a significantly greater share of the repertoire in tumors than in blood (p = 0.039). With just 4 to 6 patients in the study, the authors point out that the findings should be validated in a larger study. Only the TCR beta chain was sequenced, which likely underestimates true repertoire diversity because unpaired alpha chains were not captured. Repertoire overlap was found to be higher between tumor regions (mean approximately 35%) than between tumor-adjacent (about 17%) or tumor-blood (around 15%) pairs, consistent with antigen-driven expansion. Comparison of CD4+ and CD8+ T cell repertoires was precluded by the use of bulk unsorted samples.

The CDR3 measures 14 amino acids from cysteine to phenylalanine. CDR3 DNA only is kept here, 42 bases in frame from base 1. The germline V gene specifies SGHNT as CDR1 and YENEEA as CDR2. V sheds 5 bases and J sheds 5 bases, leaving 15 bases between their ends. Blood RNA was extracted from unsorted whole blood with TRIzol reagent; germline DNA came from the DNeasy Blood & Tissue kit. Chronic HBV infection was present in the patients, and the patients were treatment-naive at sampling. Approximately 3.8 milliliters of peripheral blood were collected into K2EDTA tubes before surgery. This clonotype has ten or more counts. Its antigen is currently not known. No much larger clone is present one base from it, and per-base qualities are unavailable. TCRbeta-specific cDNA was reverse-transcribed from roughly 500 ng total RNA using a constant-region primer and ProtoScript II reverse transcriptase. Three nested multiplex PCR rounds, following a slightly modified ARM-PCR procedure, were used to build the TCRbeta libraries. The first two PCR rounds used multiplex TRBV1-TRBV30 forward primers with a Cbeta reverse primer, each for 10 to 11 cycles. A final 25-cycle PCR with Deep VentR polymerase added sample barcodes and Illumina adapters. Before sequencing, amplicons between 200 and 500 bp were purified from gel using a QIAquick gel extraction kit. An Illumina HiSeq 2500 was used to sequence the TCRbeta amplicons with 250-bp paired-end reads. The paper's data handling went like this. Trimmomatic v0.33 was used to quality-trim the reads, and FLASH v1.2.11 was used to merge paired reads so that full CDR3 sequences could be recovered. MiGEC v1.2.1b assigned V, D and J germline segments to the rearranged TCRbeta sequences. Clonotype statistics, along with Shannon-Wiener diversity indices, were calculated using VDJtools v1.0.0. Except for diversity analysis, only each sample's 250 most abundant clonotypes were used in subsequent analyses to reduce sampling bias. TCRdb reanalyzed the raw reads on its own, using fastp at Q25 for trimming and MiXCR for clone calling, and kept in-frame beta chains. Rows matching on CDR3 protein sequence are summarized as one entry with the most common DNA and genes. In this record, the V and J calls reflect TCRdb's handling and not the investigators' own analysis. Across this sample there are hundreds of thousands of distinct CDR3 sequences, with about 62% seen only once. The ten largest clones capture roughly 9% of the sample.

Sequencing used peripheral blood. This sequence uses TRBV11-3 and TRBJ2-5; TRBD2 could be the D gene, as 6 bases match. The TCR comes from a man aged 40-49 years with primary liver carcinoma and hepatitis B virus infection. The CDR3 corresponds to CASSGLGGTETQYF. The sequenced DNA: TGTGCCAGCAGCGGGCTCGGCGGGACGGAGACCCAGTACTTC.